This T cell receptor beta chain was sequenced for a study of control samples from healthy donors and cancer patients. V was shortened by 7 bases and J by 4 bases, with 11 bases between the two germline ends. The CDR3 loop spans 14 amino acids. Germline CDR1 reads SNHLY; CDR2 reads FYNNEI. Libraries were prepared by immunoSEQ multiplex PCR; TCRdb keeps only in-frame clonotypes and omits some of them. The sample holds 160,000 or so clones, around 94% seen once. The source is a man aged 55 to 70 with colorectal cancer. Sequencing was performed on PBMCs. The chain recombines TRBV2 with TRBJ2-6; no clear D gene. CDR3 protein: CASKPGPGANVLTF. The CDR3 DNA reads TGTGCCAGCAAGCCGGGTCCGGGGGCCAACGTCCTGACTTTC.